The T cell receptor (beta chain) described here comes from a study of T cells in Graves' hyperthyroidism and ophthalmopathy. Whole-study findings and limits: Researchers found most expanded thyroid clonotypes above 0.001 in blood as well. Patients with ophthalmopathy were separated from those with stable hyperthyroidism by a 13 V-J model.

This clonotype was found many times. Antigen unknown. Amplification of TCR beta CDR3 regions used RNA as the template. RT-PCR in the first round (using the HTBI primer set) targeted the TCR CDR3. TCRdb re-derived calls from the multiplex PCR reads in MiXCR, one entry per CDR3 protein. This sample has 250,000 or so distinct CDR3 sequences, with 13% to 15% found just once. Hyperthyroidism patients were newly diagnosed, had disease duration under 2 months, and were aged 18 to 65 years. Clinical symptoms, serum thyroxine, TRAb, thyroid ultrasound and orbital computed tomography established diagnosis. The germline V gene has CDR1 SGHRS and CDR2 YFSETQ. The CDR3 sequence is 15 residues long. Trimming took off 0 bases at V and 3 bases at J, with 12 bases between the two ends.

The genes are TRBV5-1 and TRBJ1-2; D may be TRBD1 (6 bases). The clonotype was recovered from a woman aged 45-59 years with Graves' hyperthyroidism that later progressed to Graves' ophthalmopathy. The sequencing input was blood. This CDR3 is CASSLDRATDYGYTF. The CDR3 DNA follows: TGCGCCAGCAGCTTGGACAGGGCGACAGACTATGGCTACACCTTC.